Presented here are 15 T cell receptor beta chains from one specimen sequenced in a study of control samples from healthy donors and cancer patients. Data came from immunoSEQ multiplex PCR; TCRdb stores just in-frame clones and leaves some out. The table has around 26,000 clones, approximately 85% seen once. Sequencing was performed on PBMCs. These receptors were obtained from a man in his sixties with colorectal cancer.

On this clone itself: The sample contains more than one DNA sequence encoding this CDR3. The chain joins TRBV7-8 to TRBJ2-1, with 16 bases aligning to TRBD2. With V trimmed by 1 base and J by 2 bases, 2 bases remained unmatched. Germline-derived CDR1 and CDR2 are SGHVS and FQNEAQ. The CDR3 covers 18 residues. The CDR3 region is CASSLGGLAGGPYNEQFF. In DNA form, the CDR3 reads TGTGCCAGCAGCTTAGGGGGACTAGCGGGGGGGCCCTACAATGAGCAGTTCTTC.

The table lists this clone with a few counts. The V call is TRBV5-1, the J call TRBJ2-2; no reliable D call. Trimming stripped 4 bases from V and 6 bases from J, with 10 bases between. The CDR3 runs to 13 residues. Germline V gives CDR1 SGHRS, CDR2 YFSETQ. CDR3 in DNA: TGCGCCAGCAGCAGAGGATCAGCCGGGGAGCTGTTTTTT. This encodes CASSRGSAGELFF.

V usage is TRBV10-1 and J usage is TRBJ2-2; tentative D call: TRBD1 (5 bases). V was shortened by 6 bases and J by 4 bases, with 18 bases between the two germline ends. CDR3 size: 16 residues. The V gene's germline CDR1 is WNHNN and CDR2 SYGVQD (reference sequence). The CDR3 DNA reads TGCGCCAGCAGCAGGGTCTCTTTTGGTGGCACCGGGGAGCTGTTTTTT. It yields the protein CASSRVSFGGTGELFF.

V gene TRBV9 combines with J gene TRBJ1-3; D is uncertain. V was trimmed by 0 bases and J by 0 bases, leaving 10 bases between them. Germline lookup yields CDR1 SGDLS and CDR2 YYNGEE. The CDR3 is 16 amino acids. In DNA form, the CDR3 reads TGTGCCAGCAGCGTAGCTCAGGATATCTCTGGAAACACCATATATTTT. It specifies CASSVAQDISGNTIYF.

This clone has more than one count but fewer than ten. V usage is TRBV24-1 and J usage is TRBJ2-7; D remains unclear. The germline V gene encodes CDR1 KGHDR and CDR2 SFDVKD. CDR3 length: 11 amino acids. V lost 5 bases and J lost 3, with 4 bases in between. CDR3 DNA: TGTGCCACCAGTGGTGGCTACGAGCAGTACTTC. As protein: CATSGGYEQYF.

This chain joins TRBV7-8 and TRBJ2-7, with a weak D call TRBD1 (6 bases). The CDR3 loop spans 14 amino acids. V was cut by 5 bases and J by 2 bases, with 13 bases left in between. In germline, CDR1 is SGHVS, CDR2 FQNEAQ. CDR3 residues: CASSTWDTTYEQYF. For the CDR3, the DNA is TGTGCCAGCAGCACATGGGACACTACCTACGAGCAGTACTTC.

The genes are TRBV6-2 or TRBV6-3 and TRBJ1-1, with no clear D. V lost 0 bases and J 1 base, leaving 6 bases between the germline ends. Looked up from germline, CDR1 is MNHEY and CDR2 is SVGEGT. The CDR3 is 14 residues long. CDR3 sequence (DNA): TGTGCCAGCAGTTACTCTAGCACGAACACTGAAGCTTTCTTT. It translates to CASSYSSTNTEAFF.

The chain has TRBV7-6 and TRBJ1-2, with 8 bases lining up with TRBD1. After removal of 1 base from V and 8 bases from J, the junction contained 12 bases not matched to a gene. CDR1 is SGHVS and CDR2 is FNYEAQ in the germline V gene. The CDR3 loop spans 16 amino acids. The CDR3 DNA reads TGTGCCAGCAGCTTAGATCAGGGGGCGGCTGAAATGGGCTACACCTTC. The encoded protein is CASSLDQGAAEMGYTF.

The chain combines TRBV5-1 with TRBJ1-3; D not resolved. The V end was cut by 5 bases, the J end by 0 bases, with 12 bases between. CDR3 length equals 15 residues. Germline CDR1 and CDR2: SGHRS and YFSETQ. CDR3 sequence (DNA): TGCGCCAGCAGTGATGCTTTCGGCTCTGGAAACACCATATATTTT. It specifies CASSDAFGSGNTIYF.

The chain combines TRBV5-1 with TRBJ1-3, with unresolved D. Germline assignment: CDR1 SGHRS and CDR2 YFSETQ. The germline V and J ends were trimmed by 0 bases and 0 bases, with 10 bases remaining between them. CDR3 length: 16 amino acids. The CDR3 region has the DNA TGCGCCAGCAGCTTGGTAGGAGGGATCTCTGGAAACACCATATATTTT. Its translation: CASSLVGGISGNTIYF.

Only a few counts were recorded for this clone. This sequence joins TRBV14 and TRBJ1-6; a weak D match, TRBD1 (6 bases). CDR1 and CDR2 (germline): SGHDN, FVKESK. This CDR3 spans 13 amino acids. The ends were cut back, 6 bases at V and 11 bases at J, with 14 bases in the middle. The CDR3 reads CASRGGRGPPLHF. The CDR3 DNA reads TGTGCCAGCAGAGGGGGACGAGGGCCACCCCTCCACTTT.

Concerning this clone: Distinct nucleotide sequences in the sample also encode this CDR3. The V call is TRBV5-1, the J call TRBJ1-6, with TRBD1 matching over 7 bases. Germline trimming cut 0 bases from V and 3 bases from J; bases unmatched to any gene: 6. The CDR3 sequence is 17 residues long. Germline values: CDR1 SGHRS, CDR2 YFSETQ. CDR3 in DNA: TGCGCCAGCAGCTTGGGGGTGCAGGGGGACTATAATTCACCCCTCCACTTT. Translating it yields CASSLGVQGDYNSPLHF.

A few counts support this clone. The gene calls are TRBV7-7 and TRBJ1-6; D is undetermined. V lost 3 bases, J lost 0 bases, and 15 bases lay in between. In germline, CDR1 is SSHAT, CDR2 FNYEAQ (reference sequence). The length of the CDR3 is 18 residues. The DNA for the CDR3 is TGTGCCAGCAGCTTCAAGGACGCCCCTAGCTCCTATAATTCACCCCTCCACTTT. The encoded protein is CASSFKDAPSSYNSPLHF. The full variable domain, completed using reference TRBV7-7 and TRBJ1-6, is GAGVSQSPRYKVTKRGQDVTLRCDPISSHATLYWYQQALGQGPEFLTYFNYEAQPDKSGLPSDRFSAERPEGSISTLTIQRTEQRDSAMYRCASSFKDAPSSYNSPLHFGNGTRLTVT.

The rearrangement links TRBV3-1 (or the pseudogene TRBV3-2) to TRBJ1-5, with D uncertain. The germline V gene encodes CDR1 LGHDT and CDR2 YNNKEL (reference sequence). CDR3 length equals 14 residues. The V gene lost 4 bases and the J gene lost 2 bases, with 9 bases spanning the gap. The CDR3 coding sequence is TGTGCCAGCAGCCCCATGAGTGGCAATCAGCCCCAGCATTTT. It codes for CASSPMSGNQPQHF.

This clone came up a few times. The chain combines TRBV19 with TRBJ1-1; D unresolved. The CDR3 spans 14 residues. Germline CDR1 reads LNHDA; CDR2 reads SQIVND (reference sequence). The V end was cut by 4 bases, the J end by 1 base, with 10 bases between. The CDR3 DNA follows: TGTGCCAGTAGTAAGCGCTCAGGGAACACTGAAGCTTTCTTT. Translated: CASSKRSGNTEAFF.